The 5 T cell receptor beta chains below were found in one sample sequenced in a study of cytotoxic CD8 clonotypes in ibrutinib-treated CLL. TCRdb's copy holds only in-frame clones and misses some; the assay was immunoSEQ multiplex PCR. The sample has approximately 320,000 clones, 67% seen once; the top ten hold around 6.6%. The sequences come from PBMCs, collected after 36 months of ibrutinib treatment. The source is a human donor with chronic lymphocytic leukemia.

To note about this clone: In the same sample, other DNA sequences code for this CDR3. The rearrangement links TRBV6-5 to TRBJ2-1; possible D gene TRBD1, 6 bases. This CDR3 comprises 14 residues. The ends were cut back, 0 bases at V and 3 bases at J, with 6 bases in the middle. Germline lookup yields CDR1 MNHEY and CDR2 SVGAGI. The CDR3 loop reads CASSYSTGYNEQFF. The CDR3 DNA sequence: TGTGCCAGCAGTTACTCGACAGGCTACAATGAGCAGTTCTTC.

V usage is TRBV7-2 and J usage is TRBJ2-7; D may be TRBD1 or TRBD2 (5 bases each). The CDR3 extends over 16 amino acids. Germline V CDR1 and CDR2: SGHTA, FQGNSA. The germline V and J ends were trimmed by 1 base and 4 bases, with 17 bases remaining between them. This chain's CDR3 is CASSLGPGRLFYEQYF. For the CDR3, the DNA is TGTGCCAGCAGCTTAGGGCCGGGACGGCTTTTTTACGAGCAGTACTTC.

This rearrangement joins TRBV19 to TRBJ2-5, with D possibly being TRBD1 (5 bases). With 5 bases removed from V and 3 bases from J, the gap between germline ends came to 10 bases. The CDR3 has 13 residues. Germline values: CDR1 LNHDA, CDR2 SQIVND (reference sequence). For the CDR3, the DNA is TGTGCCAGTAGTCATGGCAGGGAAGAGACCCAGTACTTC. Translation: CASSHGREETQYF.

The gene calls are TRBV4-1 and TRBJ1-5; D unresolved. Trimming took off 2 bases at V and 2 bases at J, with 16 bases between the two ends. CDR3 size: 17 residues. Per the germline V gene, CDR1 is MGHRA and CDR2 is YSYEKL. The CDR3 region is CASSQRRQVDGNQPQHF. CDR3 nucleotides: TGCGCCAGCAGCCAACGACGCCAGGTGGATGGCAATCAGCCCCAGCATTTT.

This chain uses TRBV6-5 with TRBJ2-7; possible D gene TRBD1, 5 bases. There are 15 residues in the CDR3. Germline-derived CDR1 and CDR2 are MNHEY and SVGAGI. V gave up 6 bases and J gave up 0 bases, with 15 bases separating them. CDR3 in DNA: TGTGCCAGCAGCCACCAACCCGACAGCTCCTACGAGCAGTACTTC. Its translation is CASSHQPDSSYEQYF.